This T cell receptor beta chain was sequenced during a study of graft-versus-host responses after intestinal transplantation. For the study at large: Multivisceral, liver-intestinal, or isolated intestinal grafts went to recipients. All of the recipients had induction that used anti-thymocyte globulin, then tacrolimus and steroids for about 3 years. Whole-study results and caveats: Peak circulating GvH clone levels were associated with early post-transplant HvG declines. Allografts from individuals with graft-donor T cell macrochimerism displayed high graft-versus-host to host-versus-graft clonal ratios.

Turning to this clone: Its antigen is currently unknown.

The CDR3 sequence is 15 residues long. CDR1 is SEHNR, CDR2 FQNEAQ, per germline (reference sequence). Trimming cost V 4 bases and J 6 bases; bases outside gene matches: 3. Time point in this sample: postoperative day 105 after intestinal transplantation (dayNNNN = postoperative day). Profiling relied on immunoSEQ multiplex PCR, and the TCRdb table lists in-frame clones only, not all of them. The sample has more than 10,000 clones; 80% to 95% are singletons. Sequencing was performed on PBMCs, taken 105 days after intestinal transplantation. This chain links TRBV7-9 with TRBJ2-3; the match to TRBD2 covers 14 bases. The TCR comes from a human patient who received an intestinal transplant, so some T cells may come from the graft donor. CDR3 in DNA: TGTGCCAGCAGCTCGGGACTAGCGGGGGTTGATACGCAGTATTTT. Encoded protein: CASSSGLAGVDTQYF.